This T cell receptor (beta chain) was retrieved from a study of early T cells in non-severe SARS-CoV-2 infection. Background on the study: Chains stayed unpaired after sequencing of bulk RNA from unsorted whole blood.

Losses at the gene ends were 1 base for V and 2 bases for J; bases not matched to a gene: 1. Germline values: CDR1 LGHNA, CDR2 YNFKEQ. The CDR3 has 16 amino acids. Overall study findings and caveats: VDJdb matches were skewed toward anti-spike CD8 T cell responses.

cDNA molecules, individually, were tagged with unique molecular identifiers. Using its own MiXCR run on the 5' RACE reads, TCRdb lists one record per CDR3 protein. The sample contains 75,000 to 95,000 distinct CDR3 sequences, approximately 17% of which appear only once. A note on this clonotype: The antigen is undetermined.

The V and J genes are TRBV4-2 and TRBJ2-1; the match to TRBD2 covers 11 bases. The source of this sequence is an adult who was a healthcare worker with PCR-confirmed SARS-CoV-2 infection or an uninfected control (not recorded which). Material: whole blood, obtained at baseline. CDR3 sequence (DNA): TGTGCCAGCAGCCAAGTAGCGGGAGGGGCCTACAATGAGCAGTTCTTC. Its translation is CASSQVAGGAYNEQFF.